The T cell receptor beta chain described here comes from a study of T-cell memory formation after mild COVID-19. Study details: TCR clusters were mostly confined to one donor each. General observations from the study: Clones that contracted from day 15 to 85 were balanced CD4/CD8, while later expanders leaned CD4+.

This clonotype was seen a handful of times. Its specificity is unknown. 5'RACE with constant-segment primers built TCRalpha and TCRbeta cDNA libraries with UMIs. TCRdb reprocessed the 5' RACE reads with MiXCR, giving one entry per CDR3 protein. This table holds 470,000 or so distinct CDR3 sequences, roughly 25% found once. Trimming took off 3 bases at V and 4 bases at J, with 12 bases between the two ends. The CDR3 runs 14 residues. Germline V CDR1 and CDR2: SGHTA, FQGNSA. This chain uses TRBV7-2 with TRBJ1-1, with D possibly being TRBD1 (5 bases). The origin of this receptor is an adult woman who had mild COVID-19 (a few samples of this study predate the infection). Cell type and time point are not known. What was sequenced was PBMCs or a T cell subset sorted from them (not recorded which). The CDR3 reads CASSFRDPTTEAFF. In DNA form, the CDR3 reads TGTGCCAGCAGCTTCAGGGATCCGACCACTGAAGCTTTCTTT.